This TCR beta chain was observed in a study of radiotherapy plus CTLA-4 blockade in lung cancer. Study details: With roughly 30% of patients having disease control, objective responses were seen in approximately 17%. Study-wide results and caveats: The study found tumor-derived TCR clones expanded in blood after radiotherapy plus ipilimumab.

Regarding this clone: Its target is not known.

Losses at the gene ends were 4 bases for V and 2 bases for J; bases not matched to a gene: 3. Germline CDR1 and CDR2: WSHSY and SAAADI. The CDR3 is made up of 14 amino acids. The protocol was immunoSEQ multiplex PCR, while the TCRdb copy is restricted to in-frame clones and leaves out a portion. This sample carries some 70,000 clones, less than 80% of them seen once, and the ten largest clones take roughly a tenth. The clonotype originates from a human donor with non-small cell lung cancer who had a complete response to radiotherapy plus ipilimumab. This sample comprised peripheral blood, obtained from a patient treated with radiotherapy plus ipilimumab. The rearrangement links TRBV10-2 to TRBJ2-3, with 7 bases that match TRBD2. Written as DNA, the CDR3 is TGCGCCAGCAGTGTAGGGGACTACACAGATACGCAGTATTTT. Protein: CASSVGDYTDTQYF.